A single sample is the source of the 23 T cell receptor beta chains below, sequenced in a study of early T cells in non-severe SARS-CoV-2 infection (dated by TCRdb to about 2021). Library preparation used 5' RACE. TCRdb lists the instrument as NextSeq 500. TCRdb trimmed the raw reads at Q25, called clones with MiXCR and kept productive beta chains. Merged by CDR3 protein, the rows form single entries marked with the most common genes and DNA. The sample table lists about 30,000 distinct CDR3 sequences, about 5% of them with a count of one. Roughly 22% of the sample is taken by the ten largest. Sample: whole blood. The receptors originated from an adult who was a healthcare worker with PCR-confirmed SARS-CoV-2 infection or an uninfected control (not recorded which).

This clonotype was counted only a few times. The chain couples TRBV27 to TRBJ2-1; D remains ambiguous. The CDR3 runs 14 residues. V lost 3 bases, J lost 7 bases, and 13 bases lay in between. Germline values: CDR1 MNHEY, CDR2 SMNVEV (reference sequence). Written as DNA, the CDR3 is TGTGCCAGCAGTTTTAGTGGGATAAAGAATGAGCAGTTCTTC. It yields the protein CASSFSGIKNEQFF.

This clonotype was detected ten times or more. The V call is TRBV4-3, the J call TRBJ2-3; unclear D gene. This CDR3 contains 17 residues. The V gene's germline CDR1 is LGHNA and CDR2 YSLEER. Trimming left V 1 base short and J 4 bases short, with 18 bases between. DNA of the CDR3: TGCGCCAGCAGCCAAGGTCTCCCCCTTGCTGGGGCAGATACGCAGTATTTT. Encoded protein: CASSQGLPLAGADTQYF.

This clonotype was counted only a few times. The V and J genes are TRBV6-6 and TRBJ1-5; D remains ambiguous. V was clipped by 2 bases and J by 5 bases, with 7 bases between them. Germline assignment: CDR1 MNHNY and CDR2 SVGAGI (reference sequence). The CDR3 is made up of 13 amino acids. In DNA form, the CDR3 reads TGTGCCAGCAGTTACCCGTACTATCAGCCCCAGCATTTT. Amino acid sequence: CASSYPYYQPQHF.

The chain is built from TRBV7-2 and TRBJ2-7; 9 bases fit TRBD2. J was trimmed by 2 bases and V by 2 bases; bases with no gene match: 4. This CDR3 is 15 amino acids long. Germline values: CDR1 SGHTA, CDR2 FQGNSA. The CDR3 loop is CASSLRSSGTYEQYF. CDR3 nucleotide sequence: TGTGCCAGCAGCTTAAGGTCTAGCGGGACCTACGAGCAGTACTTC.

There are a few counts of this clonotype. The chain joins TRBV6-6 to TRBJ1-2; D is unresolved. The CDR3 has 13 amino acids. CDR1 MNHNY and CDR2 SVGAGI come from the germline V gene (reference sequence). With 8 bases removed from V and 10 bases from J, the gap between germline ends came to 20 bases. Written as DNA, the CDR3 is TGTGCCAGCTTAAAGTCTACAGCCGGGGACTACACCTTC. It is translated as CASLKSTAGDYTF.

This clonotype was detected many times. The chain has TRBV11-2 and TRBJ2-7; weak D call: TRBD2 (5 bases). The CDR3 length is 16 residues. The germline V and J ends were trimmed by 3 bases and 6 bases, with 21 bases remaining between them. Germline loops: CDR1 SGHAT, CDR2 FQNNGV. DNA for the CDR3: TGTGCCAGCAGCTTCCTGAACCCCACTAGTTCGGGCGAGCAGTACTTC. This translates into CASSFLNPTSSGEQYF.

This clonotype has ten or more counts. The J gene is TRBJ2-3, the V gene TRBV19; 8 nucleotides line up with TRBD1. Per germline, CDR1 LNHDA and CDR2 SQIVND (reference sequence). V trimming: 3 bases; J trimming: 0 bases; junction bases outside the gene matches: 5. The CDR3 runs to 16 residues. The CDR3: CASSIDPGGSTDTQYF. CDR3 coding DNA: TGTGCCAGTAGTATTGATCCAGGGGGCAGCACAGATACGCAGTATTTT.

This rearrangement joins TRBV5-4 to TRBJ1-4; the D gene is possibly TRBD1 (5 bases). Germline-derived CDR1 and CDR2 are SGHNT and YYREEE (reference sequence). The V and J ends lost 4 bases and 8 bases respectively, with 18 bases between them. The CDR3 is 15 residues long. CDR3 nucleotides: TGTGCCAGCAGCCCGGAAACAGGAGAGGGGGAAAAACTGTTTTTT. This encodes CASSPETGEGEKLFF.

Relative to its sample, this clonotype is medium-sized (0.01 to 0.1%). The chain joins TRBV5-5 to TRBJ2-7; D perhaps matches TRBD1 (6 bases). V was trimmed by 1 base and J by 3 bases, leaving 11 bases between them. From germline, CDR1 is SGHKS and CDR2 YYEKEE (reference sequence). The CDR3 has 14 residues. The CDR3 here is CASSLYTGSYEQYF. CDR3 coding DNA: TGTGCCAGCAGCTTGTATACAGGGAGCTACGAGCAGTACTTC.

This clonotype occurred a few times. The gene calls are TRBV20-1 and TRBJ2-1; a possible D gene is TRBD1 (5 bases). The germline CDR1 and CDR2 sequences are DFQATT and SNEGSKA (reference sequence). The CDR3 length is 12 residues. V was pared by 7 bases and J by 6 bases, with 13 bases between. Here the CDR3 reads CSVQGRSNEQFF. CDR3 nucleotide sequence: TGCAGTGTCCAGGGCCGAAGCAATGAGCAGTTCTTC.

Only a few counts were recorded for this clonotype. V is TRBV27 and J is TRBJ2-7; TRBD1 might be the D (6 bases). Germline CDR1 reads MNHEY; CDR2 reads SMNVEV (reference sequence). Deletions cut 8 bases from V and 0 bases from J, with 14 bases between. The CDR3 runs to 14 residues. CDR3 amino acids: CASRPRGPSYEQYF. Here the CDR3 DNA reads TGTGCCAGCCGACCCAGGGGCCCCTCCTACGAGCAGTACTTC.

This clonotype was picked up many times. The J gene is TRBJ2-3, the V gene TRBV7-2, with D perhaps TRBD1 (6 bases). V gave up 2 bases and J gave up 5 bases, with 14 bases separating them. The CDR3 is 15 residues long. Per germline, CDR1 SGHTA and CDR2 FQGNSA. Here the CDR3 DNA reads TGTGCCAGCAGCTTAATGTCAGGGGCCGGAGATACGCAGTATTTT. Its protein product is CASSLMSGAGDTQYF. Full variable domain (missing parts from reference TRBV7-2 and TRBJ2-3): GAGVSQSPSNKVTEKGKDVELRCDPISGHTALYWYRQSLGQGLEFLIYFQGNSAPDKSGLPSDRFSAERTGGSVSTLTIQRTQQEDSAVYLCASSLMSGAGDTQYFGPGTRLTVL.

This clonotype was counted many times. The chain combines TRBV20-1 with TRBJ2-2; 10 bases are shared with TRBD2. The germline V gene has CDR1 DFQATT and CDR2 SNEGSKA (reference sequence). V was clipped by 3 bases and J by 7 bases; unmatched bases: 5. The CDR3 has 14 amino acids. The CDR3 coding sequence is TGCAGTGCTAGCAGCGGGAGGGCCGGCGGGGAGCTGTTTTTT. Its protein is CSASSGRAGGELFF.

This clonotype has ten or more counts. V gene TRBV20-1 combines with J gene TRBJ1-5; weak D call: TRBD1 (5 bases). Trimming took off 3 bases at V and 2 bases at J, with 11 bases between the two ends. Germline loops: CDR1 DFQATT, CDR2 SNEGSKA (reference sequence). CDR3 length equals 14 residues. The CDR3 DNA reads as TGCAGTGCTAGTGGGGGATTGGGCAATCAGCCCCAGCATTTT. Amino acids: CSASGGLGNQPQHF.

In its sample, this clonotype was seen many times. This chain joins TRBV7-9 and TRBJ2-3; 7 bases match TRBD1. The germline CDR1 and CDR2 sequences are SEHNR and FQNEAQ (reference sequence). CDR3 length: 14 residues. Unmatched junction bases numbered 10, after V lost 8 bases and J lost 5 bases. In DNA form, the CDR3 reads TGTGCCAGCTGGGAACAGGGGCCGGTAGATACGCAGTATTTT. Translated, it gives CASWEQGPVDTQYF.

The sample holds a few counts of this clonotype. The chain employs TRBV11-1 and TRBJ1-6, with 11 bases fitting TRBD1. Trimming cost V 5 bases and J 4 bases; bases outside gene matches: 10. Germline loops: CDR1 SGHAT, CDR2 FQDESV (reference sequence). The CDR3 contains 18 residues. In nucleotides, the CDR3 is TGTGCCAGCAGCCTGAATGCCGGGACAGGGGGTTATAATTCACCCCTCCACTTT. Translation: CASSLNAGTGGYNSPLHF.

The chain employs TRBV28 and TRBJ1-1; the D gene is possibly TRBD1 (6 bases). V gave up 5 bases and J gave up 6 bases, with 19 bases separating them. Looked up from germline, CDR1 is MDHEN and CDR2 is SYDVKM. This CDR3 comprises 15 residues. CDR3 nucleotide sequence: TGTGCCAGCAGTCTCGACAGGCCAAGAGGGGCTGAAGCTTTCTTT. Translating it yields CASSLDRPRGAEAFF. Variable domain in full (rest from reference TRBV28 and TRBJ1-1): DVKVTQSSRYLVKRTGEKVFLECVQDMDHENMFWYRQDPGLGLRLIYFSYDVKMKEKGDIPEGYSVSREKKERFSLILESASTNQTSMYLCASSLDRPRGAEAFFGQGTRLTVV.

This clonotype was counted many times. The V and J genes are TRBV19 and TRBJ2-4; TRBD1 matches at 9 bases. CDR3 length: 16 residues. Germline CDR1 is LNHDA and CDR2 is SQIVND (reference sequence). Trimming took 1 base from V and 6 from J; bases not matched to a gene: 7. The DNA for the CDR3 is TGTGCCAGTAGTATAGGGGACAGGGCTCTGGTAAACATTCAGTACTTC. This codes for CASSIGDRALVNIQYF. The whole variable domain, remainder taken from reference TRBV19 and TRBJ2-4, is DGGITQSPKYLFRKEGQNVTLSCEQNLNHDAMYWYRQDPGQGLRLIYYSQIVNDFQKGDIAEGYSVSREKKESFPLTVTSAQKNPTAFYLCASSIGDRALVNIQYFGAGTRLSVL.

This clonotype was counted ten times or more. The chain uses TRBV12-3 or TRBV12-4 and TRBJ2-3, with 7 bases fitting TRBD2. The CDR3 totals 16 residues. V lost 5 bases, J lost 11 bases, and 19 bases stayed unmatched. CDR3 coding DNA: TGTGCCAGCAGTGCCCTGACGAGCGGGACCAGGGTGAGGCAGTATTTT. It codes for CASSALTSGTRVRQYF.

This clonotype was picked up a small number of times. The chain links TRBV12-5 to TRBJ2-5; possible D gene TRBD2, 5 bases. Germline V lookup: CDR1 LGHNT, CDR2 FRNRAP. The V end lost 6 bases, the J end lost 0 bases, and 11 bases lay between the germline ends. This CDR3 comprises 14 residues. The chain's CDR3 is CASGLGRNQETQYF. The CDR3 DNA follows: TGTGCTAGTGGACTAGGGAGAAACCAAGAGACCCAGTACTTC.

This clonotype was detected only a few times. J is TRBJ2-7 and V is TRBV5-1; D is possibly TRBD2 (5 bases). CDR3 size: 15 residues. V was trimmed by 5 bases and J by 2 bases, leaving 17 bases between them. Germline lookup yields CDR1 SGHRS and CDR2 YFSETQ. In DNA form, the CDR3 reads TGCGCCAGCAGTTACGACCCGAGGGTGACCTACGAGCAGTACTTC. Translating it yields CASSYDPRVTYEQYF.

Ten or more counts support this clonotype. This chain connects TRBV9 to TRBJ2-7, with 9 bases that match TRBD2. The CDR3 runs to 16 residues. The germline CDR1 and CDR2 sequences are SGDLS and YYNGEE. V shed 0 bases, J shed 6 bases, and the junction held 10 bases outside the gene matches. CDR3 residues: CASSVDRTSVSSEQYF. CDR3 bases: TGTGCCAGCAGCGTAGACCGGACTAGCGTCTCGAGCGAGCAGTACTTC.

This clonotype was seen many times. This rearrangement joins TRBV18 to TRBJ1-2, with unresolved D. Per germline, CDR1 KGHSH and CDR2 LQKENI. V lost 3 bases and J lost 4, with 15 bases in between. This CDR3 contains 15 residues. This CDR3 is CASSPDERILYGYTF. CDR3 coding DNA: TGTGCCAGCTCACCGGATGAGCGGATTCTCTATGGCTACACCTTC. The full variable domain, rest sourced from reference TRBV18 and TRBJ1-2, is NAGVMQNPRHLVRRRGQEARLRCSPMKGHSHVYWYRQLPEEGLKFMVYLQKENIIDESGMPKERFSAEFPKEGPSILRIQQVVRGDSAAYFCASSPDERILYGYTFGSGTRLTVV.